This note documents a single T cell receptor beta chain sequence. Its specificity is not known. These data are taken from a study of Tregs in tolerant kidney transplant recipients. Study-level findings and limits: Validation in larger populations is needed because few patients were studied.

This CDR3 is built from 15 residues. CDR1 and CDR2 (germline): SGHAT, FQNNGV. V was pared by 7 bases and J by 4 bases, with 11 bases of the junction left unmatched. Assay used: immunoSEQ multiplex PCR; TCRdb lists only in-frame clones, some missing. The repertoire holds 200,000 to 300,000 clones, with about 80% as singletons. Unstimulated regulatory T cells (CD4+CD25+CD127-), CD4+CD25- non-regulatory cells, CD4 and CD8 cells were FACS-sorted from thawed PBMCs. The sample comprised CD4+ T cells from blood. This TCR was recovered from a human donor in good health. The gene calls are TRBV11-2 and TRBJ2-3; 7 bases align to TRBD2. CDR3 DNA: TGTGCCAGCACCAAGGCAGCGGGAATCGCAGATACGCAGTATTTT. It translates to CASTKAAGIADTQYF.